This T cell receptor beta chain was profiled in a study of blood T cell repertoires in COVID-19 (TCRdb year 2020). As for the study more broadly: The collaborator samples originated in the United States, Italy and Spain and spanned the acute and convalescent phases of COVID-19. The prospective study material was composed of cDNA or gDNA derived from T cells, B-cell-depleted T cells, or PBMCs. Deeply sampled blood TCRbeta repertoires from subjects exposed to, actively infected with, or recovered from COVID-19 were included in the dataset. The repertoires were released in a freely available public database meant as a resource for research on the immune response to SARS-CoV-2. Samples came from the ongoing ImmuneRACE study (first 160 participants) plus 1,254 subjects from 6 global collaborators. A de-identified subject ID, COVID-19 status, age in years and sex were almost always included in the sample metadata. Where available, HLA class I and class II types were taken from metadata supplied by the sample provider and were not determined by assay-based typing. Study-level results and caveats: Clinical and demographic metadata were provided uncurated, with the amount varying by source and participant.

A word on this clone: It lacks a known antigen. No much larger clone exists at a distance of one base, and base qualities are not known.

The CDR3 starts with the cysteine, ends with the phenylalanine, and has 13 residues. Left in the record is the CDR3 DNA by itself, 39 bases read in frame from the first base. The germline V gene encodes CDR1 GTSNPN and CDR2 SVGIG (reference sequence). Here V drops 0 bases and J drops 4 bases, and the junction holds 3 bases not matched to any gene. Participants in the prospective study were aged about 18 to 95 years, lived in 20 to 25 United States geographic areas, and enrolled through a virtual design. In the prospective study, cohorts were assigned on the basis of participant-reported clinical history obtained from a screening survey and a study questionnaire. Recovered participants in ImmuneRACE Cohort 3 were defined by two consecutive negative NP/OP PCR tests, clearance by a healthcare professional, or resolution of symptoms. In the prospective study, whole blood, serum and a nasopharyngeal or oropharyngeal swab were collected from each participant by mobile phlebotomists. Prospective study participants could optionally give additional blood draws and questionnaires over an approximately two-month period. Before DNA extraction, prospective study blood samples were shipped either frozen or at room temperature.

The immunoSEQ Assay, a bias-controlled multiplex PCR, was used to amplify TCRbeta CDR3 regions from genomic DNA. In the source study's methods: Nucleated cell counts per sample were estimated from amplification of reference gene primers within the assay. To quantify the absolute abundance of each unique TCRbeta CDR3 rearrangement, sequence reads were collapsed and filtered. For each sample, productive Simpson clonality was calculated as the square root of Simpson's diversity index over productive rearrangements. Not all clones reach the TCRdb copy of this immuneACCESS table, which keeps in-frame sequences only. Checked studies attribute under half of the gap to unresolved V genes and leave the rest unexplained. That table furnishes V, J and clone size, whereas the DNA furnished D and trimming. The sample table contains roughly 330,000 clones; only one count was recorded for about 89% of them. Together, the top ten hold about 5.2% of the sample.

The sample taken for sequencing was PBMCs or T cells enriched from blood (not recorded which). The chain couples TRBV30 to TRBJ2-7, with 7 middle bases fitting TRBD1. The source of this sequence is a woman between 25 and 40 years old who had recovered from COVID-19. The DNA sequence reads TGTGCCTGGAGTGTGGACAGGCTATACGAGCAGTACTTC. Protein translation: CAWSVDRLYEQYF.